This T cell receptor (beta chain) emerged from a study of shared T cell receptors in the human thymus (dated by TCRdb to the early 2020s). Background on the whole study: The study examined how self-reactive, shared T-cell receptor alpha chains are generated in the human thymus.

CDR1 and CDR2, per the germline V gene (reference sequence), are MNHEY and SMNVEV. Trimming removed 10 bases from V and 4 bases from J; the gene matches leave 7 bases unexplained. From its cysteine to its phenylalanine, the CDR3 spans 15 amino acids. Kept here is only the CDR3 DNA, which spans 45 bases and is read in frame from base 1. This clone was recorded once. Its antigen is currently not known. No base-level quality is on record; no much larger clone is a single base apart. Library generation was performed with the immunoSEQ multiplex PCR assay. Here the immuneACCESS table is served through TCRdb, limited to in-frame sequences with V and J called. Missing clones are a known gap in these copies; in checked studies unresolved V genes cover under half, and the rest lacks a known reason. The sample table shows hundreds of thousands of clones, and roughly 88% are seen once. Together, the top ten hold 0.0085% to 0.012% of the sample.

These data were also filed under a second study, of human thymus T cells. Taken from the second paper: In Finland, the donors were immunologically healthy infants who were having open corrective cardiac surgery for congenital heart defects. Thymus tissue was collected as surgical resects that were removed during corrective cardiac surgery. V and J gene segment usage appeared biased in both thymic and peripheral blood repertoires. The related research found that thymic TCR repertoires overlapped highly between unrelated individuals. TCR alpha and beta repertoires from roughly 8 infant thymus samples and a few related peripheral blood samples were characterized in the study. The infant donors were roughly 6 to 244 days old, and the cohort included six or seven males and two females. Thymocytes were freed from the tissue by mechanical means and kept at -70 degrees C as pellets of about 8.5-34 million cells. A QIAsymphony instrument was used to extract genomic DNA from frozen cell pellets. The immunoSEQ multiplex PCR assay was used to amplify the TCRB and TCRAD loci from a standardized amount of quality-controlled genomic DNA. The V(D)J region was spanned by amplicons of a length sufficient to cover the CDR3 and to identify V and J genes. Through the commercial immunoSEQ service, the amplicons were sequenced on an Illumina platform. Corrections for primer bias and sequencing errors followed previously described methods, while TCRAD and TCRB definitions were based on the IMGT database. Repertoires were analysed with immunoSEQ Analyzer 3.0 and VDJTools, covering basic statistics, V/J segment usage, diversity estimates, rarefaction and pairwise overlap. Chao1, ChaoE, Efron-Thisted, Shannon and inverse Simpson indices were used to estimate diversity, which was also estimated on datasets down-sampled to the smallest sample. Repertoire overlap was determined by strict matching of CDR3 nucleotide sequence, V gene and J gene, and Jaccard-based multidimensional scaling clustering was applied. On average, thymus samples gave 650,000 to 850,000 unique TCRB clonotypes, whereas blood samples gave approximately 84,000.

The receptor was isolated from a boy in the first two years of life with a congenital heart defect. Donor details come from another sample of the same person, matched by shared clones. The V gene is TRBV27 and the J gene is TRBJ2-2; 12 junctional bases match TRBD2. Material: thymocytes. The nucleotide sequence reads as follows: TGTGCCACCTCTCTACTAGCGGGAGGCACCGGGGAGCTGTTTTTT. Its protein is CATSLLAGGTGELFF.